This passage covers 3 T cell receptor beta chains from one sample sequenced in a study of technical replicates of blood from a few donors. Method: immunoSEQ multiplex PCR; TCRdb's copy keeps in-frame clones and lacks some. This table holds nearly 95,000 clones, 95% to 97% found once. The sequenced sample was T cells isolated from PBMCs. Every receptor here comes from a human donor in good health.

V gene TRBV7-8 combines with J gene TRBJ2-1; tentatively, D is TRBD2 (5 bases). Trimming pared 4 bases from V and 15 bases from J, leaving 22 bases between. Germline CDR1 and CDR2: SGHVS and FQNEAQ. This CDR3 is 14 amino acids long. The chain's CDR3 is CASSSTRGLPKRFF. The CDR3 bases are TGTGCCAGCAGCTCTACTAGAGGCCTTCCAAAGCGGTTCTTC.

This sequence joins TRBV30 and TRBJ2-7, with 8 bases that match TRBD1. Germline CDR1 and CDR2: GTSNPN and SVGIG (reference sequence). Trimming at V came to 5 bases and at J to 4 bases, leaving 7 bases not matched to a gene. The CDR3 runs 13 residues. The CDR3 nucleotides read TGTGCCTGGGCCGGGACAGGCCTATACGAGCAGTACTTC. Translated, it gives CAWAGTGLYEQYF.

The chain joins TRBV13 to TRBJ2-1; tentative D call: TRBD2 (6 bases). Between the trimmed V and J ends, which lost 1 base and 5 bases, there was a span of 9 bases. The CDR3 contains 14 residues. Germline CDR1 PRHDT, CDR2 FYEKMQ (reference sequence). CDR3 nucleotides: TGTGCCAGCAGCTTAGAGGTAGCGGACAATGAGCAGTTCTTC. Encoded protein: CASSLEVADNEQFF.